A single sample is the source of the 15 T cell receptor beta chains below, sequenced in a study of control samples from healthy donors and cancer patients. Profiled with immunoSEQ multiplex PCR; TCRdb holds only in-frame clones, not every one. The data contain about 410,000 clones, about 93% of them singletons. The sample comprised PBMCs. These receptors came from a middle-aged man with head and neck cancer.

This clone showed up just once. V usage is TRBV5-4 and J usage is TRBJ2-4, with D possibly matching TRBD1 (6 bases). V was trimmed by 3 bases and J by 0 bases, leaving 13 bases between them. CDR1 SGHNT and CDR2 YYREEE come from the germline V gene (reference sequence). The CDR3 sequence is 16 residues long. The CDR3: CASSSDRLGAKNIQYF. The CDR3 nucleotides read TGTGCCAGCAGCTCCGACAGGCTGGGAGCCAAAAACATTCAGTACTTC.

V usage is TRBV7-9 and J usage is TRBJ1-1; perhaps TRBD1 as D (5 bases). Trimming left V 5 bases short and J 7 bases short, with 11 bases between. Per the germline V gene, CDR1 is SEHNR and CDR2 is FQNEAQ (reference sequence). This CDR3 has 12 amino acids. The CDR3 spells CASSHGALEAFF. CDR3 sequence (DNA): TGTGCCAGCAGCCATGGGGCCCTTGAAGCTTTCTTT.

The chain recombines TRBV3-1 (or the pseudogene TRBV3-2) with TRBJ2-7; weak D call: TRBD1 (6 bases). CDR1 LGHDT and CDR2 YNNKEL come from the germline V gene (reference sequence). The CDR3 contains 13 residues. Trimming removed 4 bases from V and 3 bases from J, with 10 bases in between. CDR3 loop: CASSPQGIYEQYF. CDR3 DNA sequence: TGTGCCAGCAGCCCACAGGGAATCTACGAGCAGTACTTC.

The rearrangement uses TRBV18 and TRBJ2-7; D not certain. Germline V lookup: CDR1 KGHSH, CDR2 LQKENI. Trimming cost V 3 bases and J 3 bases, with 9 bases left between them. CDR3 length: 13 amino acids. CDR3 amino acids: CASSPRADYEQYF. The CDR3 nucleotides read TGTGCCAGCTCACCTCGGGCGGACTACGAGCAGTACTTC.

The V gene is TRBV11-2, the J gene TRBJ2-1; D not certain. CDR1 is SGHAT and CDR2 is FQNNGV in the germline V gene. CDR3 length: 12 amino acids. Trimming pared 0 bases from V and 9 bases from J, leaving 6 bases between. The CDR3 sequence: CASSLDRPEQFF. The CDR3 DNA reads TGTGCCAGCAGCTTAGATCGGCCTGAGCAGTTCTTC.

V usage is TRBV7-9 and J usage is TRBJ1-1; D remains ambiguous. Germline-derived CDR1 and CDR2 are SEHNR and FQNEAQ (reference sequence). CDR3 length equals 11 residues. V lost 5 bases, J lost 8 bases, and 9 bases lay in between. CDR3 sequence reads: CASSPGKEAFF. The CDR3 nucleotides are TGTGCCAGCAGCCCCGGGAAGGAAGCTTTCTTT.

The chain is built from TRBV30 and TRBJ2-7, with TRBD1 as a possible D gene (6 bases). V was trimmed by 7 bases and J by 1 base, leaving 20 bases between them. The germline gives CDR1 GTSNPN, CDR2 SVGIG (reference sequence). This CDR3 comprises 15 residues. The CDR3 sequence: CALNGGLRRSYEQYF. The CDR3 DNA reads TGTGCCTTAAATGGGGGCCTAAGGAGATCCTACGAGCAGTACTTC.

V usage is TRBV6-1 and J usage is TRBJ2-5, with TRBD1 identical over 7 bases. The CDR3 runs to 16 residues. Germline V gives CDR1 MNHNS, CDR2 SASEGT. V lost 4 bases to trimming and J lost 5 bases; unmatched junction nucleotides: 13. The DNA for the CDR3 is TGTGCCAGCAGTGTACAAACAGGGGTGGCGCGGGAGACCCAGTACTTC. Amino acid sequence: CASSVQTGVARETQYF.

The chain couples TRBV4-1 to TRBJ2-3; D might be TRBD1 (5 bases). Trimming pared 6 bases from V and 4 bases from J, leaving 11 bases between. Per germline, CDR1 MGHRA and CDR2 YSYEKL. This CDR3 spans 13 amino acids. The DNA for the CDR3 is TGCGCCAGCAGTGAAGAAGGGGCAGATACGCAGTATTTT. Protein: CASSEEGADTQYF.

This sequence joins TRBV5-4 and TRBJ2-3; the match to TRBD2 covers 8 bases. This CDR3 is built from 15 residues. The ends lost 0 bases at V and 1 base at J; junction bases unmatched: 1. Germline CDR1 is SGHNT and CDR2 is YYREEE (reference sequence). The chain's CDR3 is CASSLATSGTDTQYF. DNA of the CDR3: TGTGCCAGCAGCTTGGCGACTAGCGGCACAGATACGCAGTATTTT.

The chain has TRBV25-1 and TRBJ1-4; the D gene is possibly TRBD1 (6 bases). Germline lookup yields CDR1 MGHDK and CDR2 SYGVNS. Trimming stripped 1 base from V and 7 bases from J, with 13 bases between. The CDR3 runs to 15 residues. The CDR3, as DNA: TGTGCCAGCAGTGAATCGGGGGGCGGTGGTGAAAAACTGTTTTTT. It yields the protein CASSESGGGGEKLFF.

The rearrangement links TRBV30 to TRBJ1-2; 9 positions match TRBD1. The CDR3 runs to 15 residues. V trimming: 0 bases; J trimming: 4 bases; junction bases outside the gene matches: 6. Germline V CDR1 and CDR2: GTSNPN, SVGIG (reference sequence). This chain's CDR3 is CAWSVRRTGAYGYTF. The CDR3 bases are TGTGCCTGGAGTGTCCGACGGACAGGGGCCTATGGCTACACCTTC.

The chain carries TRBV11-2 and TRBJ2-3, with 7 bases aligning to TRBD1. This CDR3 spans 14 amino acids. Trimming at V came to 6 bases and at J to 5 bases, leaving 8 bases not matched to a gene. Germline loops: CDR1 SGHAT, CDR2 FQNNGV. The CDR3 nucleotides are TGTGCCAGCAGACTTCAGGGGGTGTTAGATACGCAGTATTTT. Its translation: CASRLQGVLDTQYF.

V usage is TRBV5-1 and J usage is TRBJ1-1, with TRBD1 matching over 7 bases. J lost 7 bases, V lost 4 bases, and 13 bases had no gene match. This CDR3 has 15 amino acids. Germline V gene data show CDR1 as SGHRS and CDR2 as YFSETQ. CDR3 in DNA: TGCGCCAGCAGCCCGCCGGGACAGCTCCGGGGTGAAGCTTTCTTT. Protein product: CASSPPGQLRGEAFF. The whole variable domain, remainder taken from reference TRBV5-1 and TRBJ1-1, is KAGVTQTPRYLIKTRGQQVTLSCSPISGHRSVSWYQQTPGQGLQFLFEYFSETQRNKGNFPGRFSGRQFSNSRSEMNVSTLELGDSALYLCASSPPGQLRGEAFFGQGTRLTVV.

The J gene is TRBJ2-1, the V gene TRBV6-2 or TRBV6-3; D may be TRBD1 (5 bases). V lost 0 bases to trimming and J lost 7 bases, with 7 bases between them. The CDR3 has 13 amino acids. Germline V lookup: CDR1 MNHEY, CDR2 SVGEGT. CDR3 sequence reads: CASSYSRQNEQFF. CDR3 sequence (DNA): TGTGCCAGCAGTTACTCTCGACAGAATGAGCAGTTCTTC.